The clone carrying this TCR beta chain came up a few times. Its antigen is unidentified. This entry belongs to a study of identical twins. cDNA molecules carried unique molecular identifiers, and template switching added a universal primer site. MiXCR, run by TCRdb on the 5' RACE reads, gives a single entry per CDR3 protein. Of about 490,000 distinct CDR3 sequences in the sample, over 12% are singletons; the top ten hold roughly 0.4%. Every sampled donor was Caucasian and healthy. General observations from the study: Sequences that were beta out-of-frame showed weaker excess twin sharing.

Germline V gene data show CDR1 as SGHAT and CDR2 as FQNNGV. The ends were cut back, 5 bases at V and 1 base at J, with 8 bases in the middle. There are 13 residues in the CDR3. The data also belong to a second study, concerning yellow fever vaccine responses in identical twins.

The clonotype was recovered from a woman aged 18-29 years in good health. Sequenced sample: CD4+ T cells sorted from blood. The V gene is TRBV11-2, the J gene TRBJ1-1; D gene ambiguous. CDR3 region: CASSPLGNTEAFF. The DNA of the CDR3 is TGTGCCAGCAGCCCCCTCGGGAACACTGAAGCTTTCTTT.